This TCR beta chain came from a study of cytomegalovirus exposure and HLA in healthy donors. Study observations and caveats: Among TCR sequences, most were rare, though some public TCRs appeared in many donors. The study recorded more than 150 TCR beta chains that were cytomegalovirus-associated. Analysis was carried out at a later point, and it linked a missense DCLRE1C variant to TCR beta V- and J-gene trimming.

The PCR had 60 Vbeta and 13 Jbeta primers. Sequencing used immunoSEQ multiplex PCR; TCRdb keeps in-frame clones, though not all of them. The sample includes about 150,000 clones, around 70% seen only once; the top ten take approximately 2%. Germline trimming cut 2 bases from V and 5 bases from J; bases unmatched to any gene: 4. Germline CDR1 reads SGHNT; CDR2 reads YYREEE (reference sequence). The CDR3 loop spans 13 amino acids. A word on this clone: Its target is not known.

The origin of this receptor is a man aged 35 to 55 in good health and CMV-seronegative. The source material was PBMCs. This rearrangement joins TRBV5-4 to TRBJ2-7, with TRBD1 matching 7 bases. The CDR3 bases are TGTGCCAGCAGCTTCGGGCAGGGGGACGAGCAGTACTTC. Translating it yields CASSFGQGDEQYF.